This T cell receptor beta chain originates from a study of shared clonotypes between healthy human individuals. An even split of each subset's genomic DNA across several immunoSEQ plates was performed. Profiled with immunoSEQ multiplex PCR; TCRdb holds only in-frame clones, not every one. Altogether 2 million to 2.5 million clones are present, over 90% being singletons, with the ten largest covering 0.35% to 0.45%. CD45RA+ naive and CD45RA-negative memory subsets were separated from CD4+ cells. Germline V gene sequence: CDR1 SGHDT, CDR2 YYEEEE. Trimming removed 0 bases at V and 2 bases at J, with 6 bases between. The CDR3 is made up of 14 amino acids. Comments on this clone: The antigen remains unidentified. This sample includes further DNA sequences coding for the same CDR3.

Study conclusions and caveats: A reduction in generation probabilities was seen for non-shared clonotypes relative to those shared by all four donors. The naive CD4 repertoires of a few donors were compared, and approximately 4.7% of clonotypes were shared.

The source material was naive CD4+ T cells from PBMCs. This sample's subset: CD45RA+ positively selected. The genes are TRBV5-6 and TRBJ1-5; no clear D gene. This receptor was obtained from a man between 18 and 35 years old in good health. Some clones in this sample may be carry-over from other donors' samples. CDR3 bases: TGTGCCAGCAGCTTGGGGGTTGGCAATCAGCCCCAGCATTTT. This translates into CASSLGVGNQPQHF.